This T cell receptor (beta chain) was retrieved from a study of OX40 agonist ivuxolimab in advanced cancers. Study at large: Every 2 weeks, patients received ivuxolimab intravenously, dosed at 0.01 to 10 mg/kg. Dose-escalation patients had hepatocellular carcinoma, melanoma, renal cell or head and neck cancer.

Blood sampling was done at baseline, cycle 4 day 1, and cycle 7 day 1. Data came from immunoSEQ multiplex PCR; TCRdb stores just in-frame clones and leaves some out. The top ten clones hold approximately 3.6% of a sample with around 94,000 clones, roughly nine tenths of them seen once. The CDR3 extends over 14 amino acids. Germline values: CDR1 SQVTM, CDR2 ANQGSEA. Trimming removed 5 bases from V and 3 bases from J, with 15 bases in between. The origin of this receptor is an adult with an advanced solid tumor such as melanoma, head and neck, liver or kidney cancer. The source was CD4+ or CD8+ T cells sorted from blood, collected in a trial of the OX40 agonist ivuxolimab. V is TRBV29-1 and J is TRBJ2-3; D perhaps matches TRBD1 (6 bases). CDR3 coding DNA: TGCAGCGTTACAAGGATAACAGGGACAGATACGCAGTATTTT. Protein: CSVTRITGTDTQYF.